The next 12 T cell receptor beta chains were all read from a single sample in a study of T cells in Graves' hyperthyroidism and ophthalmopathy. Amplification targeted TCR beta CDR3 regions from RNA transcripts. The HTBI primer set drove a first-round RT-PCR of the TCR CDR3. Each CDR3 protein gets one entry after TCRdb re-called the multiplex PCR reads with MiXCR. The data contain about 600,000 distinct CDR3 sequences, more than 15% of them singletons. Sample: blood. These receptor sequences come from a woman in her thirties or forties with Graves' ophthalmopathy.

This clonotype was seen only a few times. V is TRBV29-1 and J is TRBJ1-2; tentatively, D is TRBD1 (5 bases). Trimming removed 6 bases at V and 5 bases at J, with 19 bases between. CDR3 length equals 14 residues. Germline loops: CDR1 SQVTM, CDR2 ANQGSEA. Here the CDR3 DNA reads TGCAGCGTGGGCCCGGGAGGGACCCAATATGGCTACACCTTC. Encoded protein: CSVGPGGTQYGYTF.

This clonotype has a count of ten or more. The V gene is TRBV29-1, the J gene TRBJ2-3; D perhaps matches TRBD1 (5 bases). This CDR3 has 16 residues. Per germline, CDR1 SQVTM and CDR2 ANQGSEA. V dropped 1 base and J dropped 5 bases, with 19 bases sitting between them. CDR3 bases: TGCAGCGTTGAAGTGGACCAGGGCCGTCCGGGAGATACGCAGTATTTT. It is translated as CSVEVDQGRPGDTQYF.

In DNA, the CDR3 is TGTGCCAGCAGTTTCAGGGGCAGGGCTGGGGCCAACGTCCTGACTTTC. This codes for CASSFRGRAGANVLTF. This chain connects TRBV12-3 or TRBV12-4 to TRBJ2-6; TRBD1 might be the D (6 bases). V was shortened by 3 bases and J by 2 bases, with 11 bases between the two germline ends. The CDR3 is 16 amino acids.

The gene calls are TRBV12-3 or TRBV12-4 and TRBJ2-7; D may be TRBD1 or TRBD2 (5 bases each). This CDR3 spans 14 amino acids. The V end was cut by 6 bases, the J end by 2 bases, with 14 bases between. The CDR3 is CASSTRGLAYEQYF. In DNA form, the CDR3 reads TGTGCCAGCAGCACCCGGGGCCTCGCCTACGAGCAGTACTTC.

The chain combines TRBV30 with TRBJ1-2; no definite D call. V lost 3 bases to trimming and J lost 14 bases, with 22 bases between them. The germline V gene has CDR1 GTSNPN and CDR2 SVGIG (reference sequence). The CDR3 extends over 13 amino acids. The DNA for the CDR3 is TGTGCCTGGAGCACGACCAGGTCGGCCCCCCTAACCTTC. This codes for CAWSTTRSAPLTF.

This clonotype has a count of ten or more. The chain links TRBV28 to TRBJ1-1; maybe TRBD1 (6 bases). The CDR3 extends over 14 amino acids. Trimming shortened V by 2 bases and J by 6 bases, and 13 bases separated the two germline ends. The V gene's germline CDR1 is MDHEN and CDR2 SYDVKM. In nucleotides, the CDR3 is TGTGCCAGCAGTTTAAGGGGGGAGGCTGCTGAAGCTTTCTTT. Its protein is CASSLRGEAAEAFF.

V is TRBV30 and J is TRBJ2-7; 7 bases fit TRBD1. The CDR3 is 13 amino acids. After removal of 5 bases from V and 7 bases from J, the junction contained 11 bases not matched to a gene. Germline V gene lookup returns CDR1 GTSNPN and CDR2 SVGIG (reference sequence). The CDR3 DNA sequence: TGTGCCTGGGCGACAGGGATGGGGAATGAGCAGTACTTC. It is translated as CAWATGMGNEQYF.

This chain connects TRBV5-1 to TRBJ2-5; D may match TRBD1 or TRBD2 (6 bases each). CDR3 size: 14 residues. The germline gives CDR1 SGHRS, CDR2 YFSETQ. V shed 4 bases and J shed 5 bases, with 15 bases lying between them. The CDR3: CASSTNGGEETQYF. CDR3 nucleotides: TGCGCCAGCAGCACGAACGGGGGCGAGGAGACCCAGTACTTC.

The rearrangement uses TRBV6-2 or TRBV6-3 and TRBJ2-5, with D maybe TRBD2 (5 bases). CDR1 is MNHEY, CDR2 SVGEGT, per germline. V shed 2 bases and J shed 3 bases, with 13 bases lying between them. The CDR3 spans 15 residues. Written as DNA, the CDR3 is TGTGCCAGCAGTTACACTAGAGCCGGAAAAGAGACCCAGTACTTC. Its translation: CASSYTRAGKETQYF.

This chain uses TRBV19 with TRBJ2-1, with D perhaps being TRBD1 or TRBD2 (5 bases each). The CDR3 spans 14 residues. Trimming removed 1 base at V and 7 bases at J, with 11 bases between. CDR1 and CDR2 (germline): LNHDA, SQIVND (reference sequence). CDR3 in DNA: TGTGCCAGTAGTATAGGGGGCGGGTTAAATGAGCAGTTCTTC. Translation: CASSIGGGLNEQFF.

This clonotype has a count of ten or more. The chain couples TRBV2 to TRBJ1-5, with unresolved D. V was pared by 8 bases and J by 0 bases, with 8 bases between. The CDR3 has 13 residues. In germline, CDR1 is SNHLY, CDR2 FYNNEI. CDR3 DNA: TGTGCCAGCGATCGGGTTAGCAATCAGCCCCAGCATTTT. Its translation: CASDRVSNQPQHF.

This clonotype was recorded many times. This sequence joins TRBV5-1 and TRBJ2-1; 9 bases line up with TRBD1. The germline gives CDR1 SGHRS, CDR2 YFSETQ. V shed 3 bases, J shed 7 bases, and the junction held 2 bases outside the gene matches. The CDR3 has 13 amino acids. For the CDR3, the DNA is TGCGCCAGCAGCTCGGACAGGGGTAATGAGCAGTTCTTC. Translation: CASSSDRGNEQFF.